The rows below give T cell receptor beta chains drawn from one sample of a study of identifying expanded T cells in peripheral blood. Method: immunoSEQ multiplex PCR; TCRdb's copy keeps in-frame clones and lacks some. The top ten clones hold roughly 17% of a sample with fewer than 110,000 clones, approximately 90% of them seen once. Material for sequencing was blood. These receptors originate from a person aged 18-69 years in good health. The CDR3 runs from the conserved cysteine through the conserved F or W. D genes are given only for firm matches. Expanded clones are given a class, and other clones once, few, many or no size at all.

j_gene | d_gene | v_gene | abundance | CDR3aa | CDR3nt
TRBJ2-6 | NA | TRBV28 | once | CASLPHGTGANVLTF | TGTGCCAGCCTCCCTCATGGGACTGGGGCCAACGTCCTGACTTTC
TRBJ1-5 | NA | TRBV6-5 | NA | CASRPVAGSNQPQHF | TGTGCCAGCAGACCCGTCGCAGGGAGCAATCAGCCCCAGCATTTT
TRBJ2-7 | TRBD1 | TRBV15 | NA | CATSRSRTGYEQYF | TGTGCCACCAGCAGATCACGGACAGGCTACGAGCAGTACTTC
TRBJ1-1 | TRBD1 | TRBV10-1 | NA | CASISGTGPTEAFF | TGCGCCAGCATCTCAGGGACAGGGCCTACTGAAGCTTTCTTT
TRBJ2-5 | NA | TRBV5-4 | NA | CASSYYGETQYF | TGTGCCAGCAGCTACTATGGAGAGACCCAGTACTTC
TRBJ2-1 | NA | TRBV19 | NA | CASSTQGGGSNEQFF | TGTGCCAGTAGTACGCAGGGTGGAGGCAGTAATGAGCAGTTCTTC
TRBJ2-7 | NA | TRBV5-4 | NA | CASSLLGTRDSPYEQYF | TGTGCCAGCAGCTTGCTGGGGACGCGGGACAGCCCCTACGAGCAGTACTTC
TRBJ1-2 | NA | TRBV28 | NA | CASSEPGLYIDGYTF | TGTGCCAGCAGTGAGCCGGGACTTTATATTGATGGCTACACCTTC
TRBJ1-5 | TRBD1 | TRBV27 | NA | CASRGQGWSPQHF | TGTGCCAGCAGGGGACAGGGGTGGTCGCCCCAGCATTTT
TRBJ2-7 | NA | TRBV13 | NA | CASSFRYEQYF | TGTGCCAGCAGCTTTAGATACGAGCAGTACTTC